These 5 T cell receptor beta chains share one sample of origin, sequenced in a study of shared clonotypes between healthy human individuals. Positive CCR7 selection of CD45RO-negative cells yielded the naive CD8 cells, and terminally differentiated effector memory CD45RA+ cells were excluded. Libraries were prepared by immunoSEQ multiplex PCR; TCRdb keeps only in-frame clonotypes and omits some of them. This table holds some 2.1 million clones, approximately 95% found once. Sequenced sample: naive CD8+ T cells sorted from blood. The receptors originated from a man younger than 35 in good health.

The rearrangement joins TRBV6-6 to TRBJ2-7; the match to TRBD1 covers 12 bases. CDR3 length: 14 amino acids. Germline V gene sequence: CDR1 MNHNY, CDR2 SVGAGI (reference sequence). Germline trimming cut 10 bases from V and 3 bases from J; bases unmatched to any gene: 7. CDR3: CAIRDRGRIYEQYF. CDR3 sequence (DNA): TGTGCCATAAGGGACAGGGGGCGTATCTACGAGCAGTACTTC.

The gene calls are TRBV7-8 and TRBJ1-6; D remains unclear. V was clipped by 5 bases and J by 0 bases, with 11 bases between them. Germline CDR1 and CDR2: SGHVS and FQNEAQ. The CDR3 is 16 residues long. For the CDR3, the DNA is TGTGCCAGCAGCCCTTACACCTACTCCTATAATTCACCCCTCCACTTT. Translated: CASSPYTYSYNSPLHF.

The DNA for the CDR3 is TGTGCCAGTAGTATAGGCGGAGGCTTTTCCACTATCTCCTCCGCCGGGGAGCTGTTTTTT. Translating it yields CASSIGGGFSTISSAGELFF. The chain is built from TRBV19 and TRBJ2-2, with D perhaps matching TRBD2 (5 bases). This CDR3 region has 20 residues. V shed 1 base and J shed 6 bases, with 27 bases lying between them. Germline V CDR1 and CDR2: LNHDA, SQIVND (reference sequence). Based on the CDR3 plus reference TRBV19 and TRBJ2-2, the full variable domain is DGGITQSPKYLFRKEGQNVTLSCEQNLNHDAMYWYRQDPGQGLRLIYYSQIVNDFQKGDIAEGYSVSREKKESFPLTVTSAQKNPTAFYLCASSIGGGFSTISSAGELFFGEGSRLTVL.

The CDR3 spells CASSLKIGIIGSGEQYF. The CDR3 nucleotides are TGCGCCAGCAGCCTGAAAATAGGGATCATCGGATCAGGCGAGCAGTACTTC. J is TRBJ2-7 and V is TRBV4-1; D is ambiguous. Germline V gives CDR1 MGHRA, CDR2 YSYEKL. V was pared by 4 bases and J by 6 bases, with 25 bases between. CDR3 length: 17 amino acids.

CDR3 protein: CASSSTPTGQGSGYTF. DNA for the CDR3: TGTGCCAGCAGCTCCACTCCGACTGGACAGGGAAGTGGCTACACCTTC. The chain is built from TRBV7-8 and TRBJ1-2, with 8 bases aligning to TRBD1. With V trimmed by 4 bases and J by 7 bases, 14 bases remained unmatched. Germline V gene sequence: CDR1 SGHVS, CDR2 FQNEAQ. CDR3 length: 16 residues.